This T cell receptor (beta chain) originates from a study of blood T cell repertoires in COVID-19. Data came from immunoSEQ multiplex PCR; TCRdb stores just in-frame clones and leaves some out. The sample carries more than 100,000 clones, roughly 87% recorded once. The CDR3 length is 13 residues. Trimming cost V 2 bases and J 5 bases; bases outside gene matches: 2. The germline V gene encodes CDR1 SGHTS and CDR2 YDEGEE. This TCR came from a woman older than 75 in a cohort sampled during active COVID-19. This sequence joins TRBV5-8 and TRBJ2-5; TRBD2 agrees at 8 bases. Material: peripheral blood. CDR3 in DNA: TGTGCCAGCAGCTTAGCGGGGGCGGAGACCCAGTACTTC. It encodes CASSLAGAETQYF.